These 32 T cell receptor beta chains share one sample of origin, sequenced in a study of cytomegalovirus exposure and HLA in healthy donors. PCR primers comprised 60 Vbeta and 13 Jbeta primers. Profiled with immunoSEQ multiplex PCR; TCRdb holds only in-frame clones, not every one. The table has around 71,000 clones, about two thirds seen once. Material for sequencing was PBMCs. These receptors all come from a man under 40 in good health and CMV-seropositive.

The V gene is TRBV11-2, the J gene TRBJ2-1; TRBD1 is a possible D gene (6 bases). V lost 8 bases to trimming and J lost 7 bases, with 21 bases between them. This CDR3 region has 15 residues. Germline CDR1 is SGHAT and CDR2 is FQNNGV. CDR3 in amino acids: CASQYTGIVGNEQFF. The DNA for the CDR3 is TGTGCCAGCCAATATACAGGGATCGTCGGGAATGAGCAGTTCTTC.

The J gene is TRBJ2-7, the V gene TRBV5-6; 10 positions match TRBD1. The germline gives CDR1 SGHDT, CDR2 YYEEEE. There are 14 residues in the CDR3. With 3 bases clipped from V and 1 base from J, the junction kept 1 base outside the gene matches. The CDR3 here is CASSWDRGSYEQYF. CDR3 coding DNA: TGTGCCAGCAGCTGGGACAGGGGATCCTACGAGCAGTACTTC.

The rearrangement links TRBV28 to TRBJ2-2, with D hard to call. CDR3 length: 13 amino acids. V dropped 8 bases and J dropped 4 bases, with 11 bases sitting between them. Per the germline V gene, CDR1 is MDHEN and CDR2 is SYDVKM. The CDR3 here is CASRPPGTGELFF. In DNA, the CDR3 is TGTGCCAGCCGGCCCCCGGGCACCGGGGAGCTGTTTTTT.

The genes are TRBV10-3 and TRBJ1-2; the D is unclear. Between the trimmed V and J ends, which lost 0 bases and 1 base, there was a span of 9 bases. The CDR3 covers 15 residues. Germline V CDR1 and CDR2: ENHRY, SYGVKD. For the CDR3, the DNA is TGTGCCATCAGTGAGTCGACGGCAGGTAACTATGGCTACACCTTC. This sequence encodes CAISESTAGNYGYTF.

V is TRBV28 and J is TRBJ2-5; TRBD2 matches 8 bases. The DNA end favors TRBJ2-7, so the J call may be wrong. The germline V gene has CDR1 MDHEN and CDR2 SYDVKM. The CDR3 has 14 amino acids. The CDR3 bases are TGTGCCAGCAGTTTCGCGGGAGGCCCCTACGAGCAGTACTTC. It codes for CASSFAGGPYEQYF.

CDR3 nucleotide sequence: TGTGCCAGCAGTACCAGGTTCAAAGAGACCCAGTACTTC. As protein: CASSTRFKETQYF. The rearrangement links TRBV7-7 to TRBJ2-5; no clear D gene. Looked up from germline, CDR1 is SSHAT and CDR2 is FNYEAQ (reference sequence). Trimming left V 6 bases short and J 3 bases short, with 11 bases between. The CDR3 covers 13 residues.

This chain connects TRBV7-2 to TRBJ2-2, with D perhaps TRBD2 (5 bases). This CDR3 comprises 15 residues. The germline CDR1 and CDR2 sequences are SGHTA and FQGNSA. Deletions cut 5 bases from V and 2 bases from J, with 12 bases between. CDR3 residues: CASSRGYTNTGELFF. Written as DNA, the CDR3 is TGTGCCAGCAGCCGCGGGTACACCAACACCGGGGAGCTGTTTTTT. The full variable domain, rest sourced from reference TRBV7-2 and TRBJ2-2, is GAGVSQSPSNKVTEKGKDVELRCDPISGHTALYWYRQSLGQGLEFLIYFQGNSAPDKSGLPSDRFSAERTGGSVSTLTIQRTQQEDSAVYLCASSRGYTNTGELFFGEGSRLTVL.

V and J are TRBV28 and TRBJ2-7, with D unresolved. V lost 3 bases and J 3 bases, leaving 9 bases between the germline ends. Germline lookup yields CDR1 MDHEN and CDR2 SYDVKM. The CDR3 sequence is 13 residues long. CDR3 DNA sequence: TGTGCCAGCAGTTTGGGCTCTTTCTACGAGCAGTACTTC. It translates to CASSLGSFYEQYF.

The rearrangement joins TRBV19 to TRBJ2-6; D is ambiguous. CDR3 length: 15 amino acids. V was shortened by 1 base and J by 0 bases, with 4 bases between the two germline ends. The germline V gene encodes CDR1 LNHDA and CDR2 SQIVND (reference sequence). The CDR3 reads CASSIGNSGANVLTF. The CDR3, as DNA: TGTGCCAGTAGTATAGGTAACTCTGGGGCCAACGTCCTGACTTTC.

The chain uses TRBV7-6 and TRBJ2-7; D is undetermined. The V end was cut by 5 bases, the J end by 0 bases, with 8 bases between. In germline, CDR1 is SGHVS, CDR2 FNYEAQ. The CDR3 contains 13 residues. The CDR3 nucleotides read TGTGCCAGCAGCCCCGAGAGCTCCTACGAGCAGTACTTC. This translates into CASSPESSYEQYF.

The chain carries TRBV11-3 and TRBJ2-1; D perhaps matches TRBD2 (6 bases). This CDR3 contains 15 residues. The germline CDR1 and CDR2 sequences are SGHNT and YENEEA. V lost 5 bases and J lost 3, with 14 bases in between. CDR3 sequence reads: CASSPVGGIYNEQFF. The CDR3 DNA reads TGTGCCAGCAGCCCCGTTGGGGGGATCTACAATGAGCAGTTCTTC.

The V and J genes are TRBV13 and TRBJ2-5; possibly TRBD1 for D (7 bases). The closer fit of TRBJ2-7 to the DNA end suggests the J call may be wrong. Germline V gene data show CDR1 as PRHDT and CDR2 as FYEKMQ (reference sequence). There are 15 residues in the CDR3. The CDR3 spells CASSGGTVPSYEQYF. The CDR3 nucleotides read TGTGCCAGCAGCGGCGGGACAGTCCCATCCTACGAGCAGTACTTC.

The V and J genes are TRBV28 and TRBJ2-7; 8 bases agree with TRBD1. CDR1 MDHEN and CDR2 SYDVKM come from the germline V gene. This CDR3 has 13 amino acids. Trimming removed 2 bases from V and 6 bases from J; junction bases left unmatched: 3. The CDR3 nucleotides are TGTGCCAGCAGTTTAAGGACAGGGCGCGAGCAGTACTTC. Translated, it gives CASSLRTGREQYF.

The V gene is TRBV6-1, the J gene TRBJ1-1, with unresolved D. From germline, CDR1 is MNHNS and CDR2 SASEGT. This CDR3 region has 13 residues. The V end lost 5 bases, the J end lost 5 bases, and 12 bases lay between the germline ends. The CDR3 sequence is CASSPERITEAFF. CDR3 bases: TGTGCCAGCAGTCCCGAGAGGATTACTGAAGCTTTCTTT.

The V gene is TRBV6-1, the J gene TRBJ2-5; no reliable D call. Matching the DNA end better, TRBJ2-7 makes the J call doubtful. The CDR3 runs to 11 residues. Germline values: CDR1 MNHNS, CDR2 SASEGT. CDR3 region: CASSELYEQYF. The CDR3 nucleotides are TGTGCCAGCAGTGAGTTGTACGAGCAGTACTTC.

The chain links TRBV6-1 to TRBJ2-5; 7 bases agree with TRBD2. The last part of the DNA fits TRBJ2-7 better; the J call may be wrong. This CDR3 is built from 14 residues. CDR1 and CDR2 from the germline V gene are MNHNS and SASEGT. The CDR3 spells CASSISLRGYEQYF. The CDR3 DNA reads TGTGCCAGCAGTATTTCGTTGCGGGGGTACGAGCAGTACTTC.

The sample holds a few counts of this clone. The genes are TRBV7-9 and TRBJ1-5, with TRBD1 matching over 7 bases. This CDR3 has 15 residues. Germline values: CDR1 SEHNR, CDR2 FQNEAQ (reference sequence). Germline trimming cut 1 base from V and 3 bases from J; bases unmatched to any gene: 3. CDR3 residues: CASSLEGTANQPQHF. Here the CDR3 DNA reads TGTGCCAGCAGCTTAGAAGGGACAGCCAATCAGCCCCAGCATTTT.

The gene calls are TRBV4-2 and TRBJ1-2; D gene ambiguous. The length of the CDR3 is 14 residues. Germline V gene sequence: CDR1 LGHNA, CDR2 YNFKEQ. V lost 4 bases and J 6 bases, leaving 15 bases between the germline ends. The DNA of the CDR3 is TGTGCCAGCAGCCCCGTCATGGGAGTGGATGGCTACACCTTC. Translating gives CASSPVMGVDGYTF.

The chain carries TRBV7-2 and TRBJ1-2; D ambiguous. Deletions cut 4 bases from V and 1 base from J, with 16 bases between. Germline loops: CDR1 SGHTA, CDR2 FQGNSA. The CDR3 spans 16 residues. The CDR3 reads CASSSSWGGSNYGYTF. The CDR3 bases are TGTGCCAGCAGCTCATCGTGGGGAGGAAGTAACTATGGCTACACCTTC.

The genes are TRBV7-2 and TRBJ2-5, with D possibly being TRBD2 (5 bases). Germline assignment: CDR1 SGHTA and CDR2 FQGNSA. Trimming left V 5 bases short and J 4 bases short, with 17 bases between. This CDR3 has 15 residues. In nucleotides, the CDR3 is TGTGCCAGCAGCAAATCTCCTCTAGAGGGAGAGACCCAGTACTTC. As protein: CASSKSPLEGETQYF.

The V call is TRBV7-3, the J call TRBJ2-1; 13 bases are a match to TRBD2. Germline CDR1 SGHTA, CDR2 FQGTGA. V dropped 3 bases and J dropped 5; count of bases not matched to a gene: 1. The CDR3 runs 15 residues. CDR3 protein: CASSLGLAGNNEQFF. For the CDR3, the DNA is TGTGCCAGCAGCTTGGGACTAGCGGGGAACAATGAGCAGTTCTTC.

The gene calls are TRBV7-9 and TRBJ2-3, with 7 bases that match TRBD2. The CDR3 consists of 14 residues. The germline gives CDR1 SEHNR, CDR2 FQNEAQ (reference sequence). The V segment lost 3 bases and the J segment 3 bases; nucleotides outside the gene matches: 3. The CDR3 DNA is TGTGCCAGCAGCTTGAGCGGGAATACAGATACGCAGTATTTT. Protein sequence: CASSLSGNTDTQYF.

The V gene is TRBV7-9, the J gene TRBJ1-1, with unresolved D. The CDR3 contains 14 residues. Trimming pared 6 bases from V and 1 base from J, leaving 12 bases between. CDR1 and CDR2 from the germline V gene are SEHNR and FQNEAQ (reference sequence). CDR3 nucleotides: TGTGCCAGCAGGGTTGGTGGAGGGAACACTGAAGCTTTCTTT. It encodes CASRVGGGNTEAFF. Full variable domain (rest looked up from reference TRBV7-9 and TRBJ1-1): DTGVSQNPRHKITKRGQNVTFRCDPISEHNRLYWYRQTLGQGPEFLTYFQNEAQLEKSRLLSDRFSAERPKGSFSTLEIQRTEQGDSAMYLCASRVGGGNTEAFFGQGTRLTVV.

CDR3 nucleotide sequence: TGTGCCAGCAGTGATGGAACTAGCGGGGCCGCAAACCCAGATACGCAGTATTTT. This sequence encodes CASSDGTSGAANPDTQYF. V and J are TRBV2 and TRBJ2-3; 10 bases fit TRBD2. Germline V gives CDR1 SNHLY, CDR2 FYNNEI. This CDR3 spans 18 amino acids. V lost 3 bases and J lost 4; bases outside the gene matches: 13.

A word on this clone: Germline and junction disagree at one end, which may indicate a read error. The V gene is TRBV29-1, the J gene TRBJ1-2; D is undetermined. Germline CDR1 and CDR2: SQVTM and ANQGSEA. CDR3 length: 13 amino acids. In DNA form, the CDR3 reads TGCAGCGTTGAAGTTAGTTTAGGCGGAGGCCTCCTCTTC. Translation gives CSVEVSLGGGLLF. The full variable domain, with the rest looked up from reference TRBV29-1 and TRBJ1-2, is SAVISQKPSRDICQRGTSLTIQCQVDSQVTMMFWYRQQPGQSLTLIATANQGSEATYESGFVIDKFPISRPNLTFSTLTVSNMSPEDSSIYLCSVEVSLGGGLLFGSGTRLTVV.

Only one count was recorded for this clone. The chain carries TRBV4-1 and TRBJ1-5; D may be TRBD1 (6 bases). Germline assignment: CDR1 MGHRA and CDR2 YSYEKL. The CDR3 is 15 residues long. V dropped 0 bases and J dropped 3 bases, with 9 bases sitting between them. The CDR3 here is CASSQDGQLNQPQHF. The CDR3 region has the DNA TGCGCCAGCAGCCAAGACGGACAGCTCAATCAGCCCCAGCATTTT.

The table lists this clone with a few counts. This chain links TRBV28 with TRBJ2-2, with 10 bases lining up with TRBD1. The CDR3 extends over 18 amino acids. J lost 4 bases, V lost 6 bases, and 14 bases had no gene match. CDR1 is MDHEN, CDR2 SYDVKM, per germline. The CDR3 reads CASSSLGGQGFLTGELFF. In DNA form, the CDR3 reads TGTGCCAGCAGCTCCTTGGGGGGACAGGGGTTTCTCACCGGGGAGCTGTTTTTT. Filled out from reference TRBV28 and TRBJ2-2, the complete variable domain reads DVKVTQSSRYLVKRTGEKVFLECVQDMDHENMFWYRQDPGLGLRLIYFSYDVKMKEKGDIPEGYSVSREKKERFSLILESASTNQTSMYLCASSSLGGQGFLTGELFFGEGSRLTVL.

The chain is built from TRBV9 and TRBJ1-1, with 8 bases that match TRBD1. The ends lost 0 bases at V and 5 bases at J; junction bases unmatched: 9. Germline V gene sequence: CDR1 SGDLS, CDR2 YYNGEE. The CDR3 spans 16 residues. Here the CDR3 reads CASSVEGRGRLTEAFF. The CDR3 DNA is TGTGCCAGCAGCGTAGAGGGCAGGGGGCGGTTGACTGAAGCTTTCTTT.

The table lists this clone with a few counts. The chain carries TRBV28 and TRBJ2-1; no reliable D call. Trimming shortened V by 5 bases and J by 10 bases, and 9 bases separated the two germline ends. CDR1 and CDR2 from the germline V gene are MDHEN and SYDVKM. CDR3 length: 11 amino acids. The CDR3 nucleotides read TGTGCCAGCAGTGCCCTCGGGGAGCAGTTCTTC. Encoded protein: CASSALGEQFF.

The V gene is TRBV9, the J gene TRBJ1-2, with D uncertain. The CDR3 runs 11 residues. V shed 5 bases and J shed 4 bases, with 6 bases lying between them. The germline V gene encodes CDR1 SGDLS and CDR2 YYNGEE. Here the CDR3 DNA reads TGTGCCAGCAGTGGTAGCTATGGCTACACCTTC. Translated, it gives CASSGSYGYTF.

The CDR3 reads CAWSSGNTIYF. The CDR3 DNA reads TGTGCCTGGAGTTCAGGAAACACCATATATTTT. This chain joins TRBV30 and TRBJ1-3; D unresolved. This CDR3 comprises 11 residues. Trimming removed 2 bases from V and 4 bases from J, with 3 bases in between. Germline values: CDR1 GTSNPN, CDR2 SVGIG (reference sequence).

DNA for the CDR3: TGCGCCAGCAGTGAGGTGGGAGGGTTCTATGGCTACACCTTC. Translation: CASSEVGGFYGYTF. The chain couples TRBV10-2 to TRBJ1-2, with D hard to call. V lost 2 bases and J lost 4, with 11 bases in between. The CDR3 loop spans 14 amino acids. Germline V gives CDR1 WSHSY, CDR2 SAAADI.